This passage covers 27 T cell receptor beta chains from one sample sequenced in a study of tumor and adjacent non-tumor tissue in lung cancer. No cell sorting was done before RNA was extracted from the tissue. Distant lung tissue was collected more than 3 cm away from the tumor edge. A modified ARM-PCR protocol with three rounds of nested PCR amplified TCRbeta. TCRdb reanalysed the multiplex PCR reads using MiXCR and keeps one entry per CDR3 protein. The sample consists of some 97,000 distinct CDR3 sequences, roughly two thirds of them appearing once. The source material was distant non-tumor lung tissue. These receptors were obtained from a man aged 25 to 40 with non-small cell lung cancer.

On this clonotype itself: Compared with germline, one end of the junction differs, possibly owing to a read error. The CDR3 spells CASSLAGGNYNEQFF. CDR3 bases: TGTGCCAGCAGCTTAGCCGGCGGGAACTACAATGAGCAATTCTTC. The V gene is TRBV11-2, the J gene TRBJ2-1; a weak D match, TRBD2 (6 bases). The CDR3 loop spans 15 amino acids. Germline V gene data show CDR1 as SGHAT and CDR2 as FQNNGV.

The rearrangement links TRBV7-9 to TRBJ2-3, with 7 nucleotides matching TRBD1. Germline V gene sequence: CDR1 SEHNR, CDR2 FQNEAQ (reference sequence). The CDR3 runs to 18 residues. The J segment lost 2 bases and the V segment lost 2 bases, leaving 13 bases of the junction unmatched. CDR3 bases: TGTGCCAGCAGCTTATCGTTTGAGGGGGCAACGAACACAGATACGCAGTATTTT. Protein sequence: CASSLSFEGATNTDTQYF.

The chain recombines TRBV6-1 with TRBJ2-5, with D tentatively TRBD1 (5 bases). The germline CDR1 and CDR2 sequences are MNHNS and SASEGT. The CDR3 contains 16 residues. Trimming left V 6 bases short and J 6 bases short, with 23 bases between. CDR3 amino acids: CASRNFVTAYRKTQYF. The CDR3 coding sequence is TGTGCCAGCAGGAACTTCGTGACAGCGTACCGAAAGACCCAGTACTTC.

This clonotype was seen at least ten times. V gene TRBV20-1 combines with J gene TRBJ1-3, with D uncertain. With 0 bases removed from V and 3 bases from J, the gap between germline ends came to 18 bases. In germline, CDR1 is DFQATT, CDR2 SNEGSKA (reference sequence). The length of the CDR3 is 17 residues. The CDR3 region has the DNA TGCAGTGCTAGAGATCGCCGTGGCAGTTTAAGTGGAAACACCATATATTTT. Residues: CSARDRRGSLSGNTIYF.

This clonotype came up many times. The chain joins TRBV6-2 or TRBV6-3 to TRBJ2-3, with TRBD2 matching 12 bases. The CDR3 is 18 amino acids. Germline V gene lookup returns CDR1 MNHEY and CDR2 SVGEGT. V dropped 6 bases and J dropped 1; count of bases not matched to a gene: 11. The CDR3 DNA sequence: TGTGCCAGCAGGCCAATTCGGACTAGCGGGATTCGCACAGATACGCAGTATTTT. Its protein product is CASRPIRTSGIRTDTQYF.

A word on this clonotype: At one boundary the junction diverges from the germline segment, which might be a read error. The V call is TRBV29-1, the J call TRBJ2-7; D is perhaps TRBD1 (6 bases). The germline V gene encodes CDR1 SQVTM and CDR2 ANQGSEA. The CDR3 runs to 12 residues. CDR3 protein: CSVDRGDYEQYF. The CDR3, as DNA: TGCAGCGTTGACAGGGGCGACTACGAACAGTACTTC.

On this clonotype itself: The CDR3 end shows no conserved phenylalanine or tryptophan, and so a read error is likely. The chain couples TRBV4-2 to TRBJ1-4; D ambiguous. Germline V gene data show CDR1 as LGHNA and CDR2 as YNFKEQ. The CDR3 is 15 residues long. The CDR3 spells CAISQARTGNEKLFL. In nucleotides, the CDR3 is TGTGCCATCAGCCAAGCTCGAACCGGTAATGAAAAACTGTTTCTT.

On this clonotype itself: A read error may produce the germline difference seen at one junction end. The chain carries TRBV4-3 and TRBJ2-5; D is ambiguous. Germline CDR1 is LGHNA and CDR2 is YSLEER. This CDR3 spans 15 amino acids. The CDR3 sequence is CASSQELANEEIQYF. The DNA for the CDR3 is TGCGCCAGCAGCCAAGAATTGGCGAATGAAGAGATCCAGTACTTC.

With respect to this clonotype: A much larger clone lies one base from this, so it may be a read error. This chain uses TRBV12-3 or TRBV12-4 with TRBJ2-1; TRBD2 aligns across 10 bases. The CDR3 is 14 residues long. The CDR3 nucleotides are TGTGTCAGCAGTTGGAGCGGGGGGGCGGATGAGCAGTTCTTC. As protein: CVSSWSGGADEQFF.

To note about this clonotype: The conserved phenylalanine or tryptophan is not found at the CDR3 terminus, so this likely reflects a read error. The chain has TRBV20-1 and TRBJ2-2; TRBD1 aligns across 9 bases. This CDR3 contains 15 residues. Germline values: CDR1 DFQATT, CDR2 SNEGSKA (reference sequence). The ends lost 6 bases at V and 3 bases at J; junction bases unmatched: 8. CDR3 DNA: TGCAGTGCCGATCTACAGGGGGCTGACACCGGGGAGCTGTTTTCT. Translating it yields CSADLQGADTGELFS.

This clonotype was detected only a few times. A much larger clone differs from this one at a single base, so this may be a read error. No conserved phenylalanine or tryptophan ends this CDR3, so it is likely a read error. The chain's CDR3 is CSAKGQGESLAKNIQYL. As DNA, the CDR3 is TGCAGCGCAAAGGGACAGGGAGAGAGTTTAGCCAAAAACATTCAGTACCTC. The genes are TRBV29-1 and TRBJ2-4; 9 bases are a match to TRBD1. CDR3 length: 17 amino acids. Trimming cost V 7 bases and J 0 bases; bases outside gene matches: 13. Germline CDR1 reads SQVTM; CDR2 reads ANQGSEA.

A word on this clonotype: The conserved phenylalanine or tryptophan is not found at the CDR3 terminus, so this likely reflects a read error. The DNA is left out, because the CDR3 cannot be placed on it with certainty; the CDR3 is given as TCRdb lists it. The chain carries TRBV20-1 and TRBJ2-7; TRBD2 is taken as the D call from the table, unchecked against the DNA. The CDR3 is 13 residues long, ends included. In germline, CDR1 is DFQATT, CDR2 SNEGSKA (reference sequence). This CDR3 reads CSGRLAGARDRYL.

In the case of this clonotype: Its ends do not fully match the called genes, so a read error is possible. The chain couples TRBV11-3 to TRBJ2-2, with TRBD2 as a possible D gene (5 bases). The CDR3 spans 19 residues. CDR1 is SGHNT, CDR2 YENEEA, per germline. The CDR3 coding sequence is TGTGCCAGTAGCTTAGGTGTCGTCGGACGGGATGGTAACACCGGGGAGCTGTTTTTT. Its protein product is CASSLGVVGRDGNTGELFF.

In the case of this clonotype: The junction does not match germline at one end; this may be a read error. The chain uses TRBV29-1 and TRBJ1-1; D perhaps matches TRBD1 (5 bases). Germline V gene sequence: CDR1 SQVTM, CDR2 ANQGSEA. The CDR3 contains 12 residues. CDR3 residues: CRGGDGAPEALF. DNA for the CDR3: TGCAGAGGCGGGGATGGGGCCCCTGAAGCTCTCTTT.

On this clonotype itself: A read error may produce the germline difference seen at one junction end. The rearrangement uses TRBV29-1 and TRBJ1-1; a weak D match, TRBD1 (6 bases). Germline CDR1 is SQVTM and CDR2 is ANQGSEA. The length of the CDR3 is 14 residues. The CDR3 coding sequence is TGCGGCGTTGAAGATAAGGGGGGGAACACTGAAGCCTTCTTC. This codes for CGVEDKGGNTEAFF.

Many counts were recorded for this clonotype. The rearrangement uses TRBV30 and TRBJ2-3, with 10 bases lining up with TRBD2. From germline, CDR1 is GTSNPN and CDR2 SVGIG (reference sequence). CDR3 length: 16 amino acids. V dropped 4 bases and J dropped 0; count of bases not matched to a gene: 7. The CDR3 loop is CAWIPGLAASTDTQYF. DNA for the CDR3: TGTGCCTGGATACCCGGACTAGCGGCTAGCACAGATACGCAGTATTTT.

Ten or more counts support this clonotype. This chain uses TRBV4-3 with TRBJ1-4; TRBD1 matches 7 bases. J gave up 7 bases and V 0 bases, and 5 bases lay outside the gene matches. This CDR3 contains 15 residues. Germline CDR1 reads LGHNA; CDR2 reads YSLEER. The CDR3 loop is CASSQEGGMGEKLFF. In nucleotides, the CDR3 is TGCGCCAGCAGCCAAGAAGGGGGCATGGGTGAAAAACTGTTTTTT.

The chain combines TRBV11-2 with TRBJ2-7; weak D call: TRBD2 (5 bases). V dropped 1 base and J dropped 6 bases, with 7 bases sitting between them. This CDR3 contains 12 residues. Germline CDR1 and CDR2: SGHAT and FQNNGV. The CDR3 loop reads CASSLVGSEQYF. In DNA, the CDR3 is TGTGCCAGCAGCTTAGTAGGGAGCGAGCAGTACTTC.

With regard to this clonotype: This may be a read error, as it is one base from a much larger clone. J is TRBJ1-3 and V is TRBV6-5, with a possible D match to TRBD1 (5 bases). V dropped 6 bases and J dropped 1 base, with 10 bases sitting between them. Germline CDR1 and CDR2: MNHEY and SVGAGI. This CDR3 region has 14 residues. The chain's CDR3 is CASRTTDSGNTIYF. The CDR3 DNA reads as TGTGCCAGCAGGACGACAGATTCTGGAAACACCATATATTTT.

This clonotype has a count of ten or more. The chain couples TRBV6-5 to TRBJ2-3; the match to TRBD1 covers 11 bases. CDR1 and CDR2 from the germline V gene are MNHEY and SVGAGI. Trimming took 5 bases from V and 2 from J; bases not matched to a gene: 6. The CDR3 consists of 16 residues. Here the CDR3 DNA reads TGTGCCAGCAGTCCGCGGACAGGGGGCAACACAGATACGCAGTATTTT. Translated: CASSPRTGGNTDTQYF.

The J gene is TRBJ2-4, the V gene TRBV6-1; a weak D match, TRBD1 (5 bases). The V and J ends lost 5 bases and 0 bases respectively, with 23 bases between them. Germline lookup yields CDR1 MNHNS and CDR2 SASEGT. This CDR3 contains 19 residues. The DNA of the CDR3 is TGTGCCAGCAGTCTAGGAAGGGGCCCAACGATCCTAGCCAAAAACATTCAGTACTTC. The encoded protein is CASSLGRGPTILAKNIQYF.

Concerning this clonotype: The junction differs from germline at one of its ends, possibly a read error. The chain combines TRBV12-3 or TRBV12-4 with TRBJ2-2; possibly TRBD2 for D (5 bases). This CDR3 has 14 amino acids. The CDR3 loop is CASSTASTPGELFF. The CDR3 nucleotides read TGTGCCAGCAGTACAGCGTCCACCCCCGGGGAGCTGTTCTTT.

Notes on this clonotype: This sequence may be a read error, since a much larger clone differs from it by one base. The chain uses TRBV5-6 and TRBJ2-2, with D possibly being TRBD2 (5 bases). Per germline, CDR1 SGHDT and CDR2 YYEEEE. The CDR3 covers 15 residues. CDR3 amino acids: CASSLTPANTGEPFF. DNA of the CDR3: TGTGCCAGCAGCTTGACTCCTGCCAACACCGGGGAGCCGTTTTTT.

Regarding this clonotype: It may be a read error: a sequence one base away is much more abundant. J is TRBJ2-1 and V is TRBV12-3 or TRBV12-4; 7 nucleotides align to TRBD1. The CDR3 runs to 12 residues. The CDR3 DNA reads TGTGTCAGCAGTTGGGACAGATCTGAGCAGTTCTTC. It yields the protein CVSSWDRSEQFF.

About this clonotype itself: This is likely a read error, given that the CDR3 carries no conserved phenylalanine or tryptophan at its end. The J gene is TRBJ2-5, the V gene TRBV12-3 or TRBV12-4; 9 positions match TRBD2. The CDR3 length is 13 residues. V lost 6 bases and J lost 3; bases outside the gene matches: 2. CDR3: CASRRTSEETQYL. The CDR3, as DNA: TGTGCCAGCAGGAGGACTAGCGAAGAGACCCAGTACCTC.

This clonotype was counted once. At one end the junction does not follow the germline gene, possibly because of a read error. V gene TRBV11-3 combines with J gene TRBJ2-1, with D perhaps matching TRBD2 (6 bases). CDR1 and CDR2 (germline): SGHNT, YENEEA. The CDR3 extends over 13 amino acids. As DNA, the CDR3 is TGTGCCAGGAGCTTAGGGTGGGGGGATGAGCAGTTCTTC. Encoded protein: CARSLGWGDEQFF.

This clonotype was found a few times. No conserved phenylalanine or tryptophan is present at the end of the CDR3, so a read error is the likely explanation. This chain joins TRBV11-2 and TRBJ2-7; no definite D call. Trimming shortened V by 0 bases and J by 6 bases, and 12 bases separated the two germline ends. This CDR3 region has 14 residues. Germline values: CDR1 SGHAT, CDR2 FQNNGV. The CDR3 loop reads CASSLDFGSPEQYL. CDR3 nucleotides: TGTGCCAGCAGCTTAGATTTCGGGTCCCCCGAGCAGTACCTC.